This paragraph covers one T cell receptor (beta chain) sequence. These data belong to a study of CD8 T cells in Susac syndrome. Study-wide background: When blood was drawn, the patients with Susac syndrome were therapy-naive, on corticosteroids, or on intravenous immunoglobulin alone.

This CDR3 comprises 16 residues. Germline loops: CDR1 LNHNV, CDR2 YYDKDF (reference sequence). Unmatched junction bases numbered 6, after V lost 2 bases and J lost 1 base. Under recently defined diagnostic criteria, the patients with Susac syndrome qualified as having definite or probable disease. Bulk CD8+ and CD4+ cells came from magnetic negative isolation; CD8+ TEMRA by FACS. Random hexamers were used to reverse transcribe the RNA input (roughly 0.5 to 1 ug). The method of amplification for TCR beta CDR3 was immunoSEQ multiplex PCR, covering 54 Vbeta and 13 Jbeta. In TCRdb, the immunoSEQ multiplex PCR reads were re-called with MiXCR into one record per CDR3 protein. The repertoire holds 150,000 to 190,000 distinct CDR3 sequences, with 85% to 95% as singletons.

The chain employs TRBV15 and TRBJ2-7; 9 bases fit TRBD1. The TCR sequence derives from a human donor with Susac syndrome. Sequencing was done on a sample of CD4+ T cells from PBMCs. CDR3 nucleotide sequence: TGTGCCACCAGCAGAAGTACAGGGGGCCCTTCCTACGAGCAGTACTTC. It encodes CATSRSTGGPSYEQYF.